This passage covers 5 T cell receptor beta chains from one sample sequenced in a study of CD8+CD57+ T cells in acquired aplastic anemia. TCR beta VDJ and CDR3 profiles were obtained from a genomic DNA template. TCRdb used MiXCR to reprocess the reads, holding one entry per CDR3 protein. The table lists about 98,000 distinct CDR3 sequences, about 67% of them singletons. Patients chosen for sequencing had CD8+CD57+ cells that had expanded, as shown by flow cytometry. The sequenced sample was sorted CD4+, CD8+, or CD8+CD57+ T cells (not recorded which) from PBMCs. Every receptor here comes from a human donor with aplastic anemia.

The chain has TRBV7-6 and TRBJ1-2; D not certain. V lost 0 bases and J lost 6, with 14 bases in between. The CDR3 length is 15 residues. The V gene's germline CDR1 is SGHVS and CDR2 FNYEAQ. CDR3 nucleotides: TGTGCCAGCAGCTTAGCCCTGGGAAGGTCAGATGGCTACACCTTC. As protein: CASSLALGRSDGYTF. The full variable domain, completed using reference TRBV7-6 and TRBJ1-2, is GAGVSQSPRYKVTKRGQDVALRCDPISGHVSLYWYRQALGQGPEFLTYFNYEAQQDKSGLPNDRFSAERPEGSISTLTIQRTEQRDSAMYRCASSLALGRSDGYTFGSGTRLTVV.

This clonotype was counted a few times. The CDR3 here is CSATLYLAGEGDTQYF. The DNA of the CDR3 is TGCAGTGCTACCCTGTATTTAGCGGGGGAGGGAGATACGCAGTATTTT. The chain links TRBV20-1 to TRBJ2-3, with 9 bases aligning to TRBD2. The CDR3 totals 16 residues. From germline, CDR1 is DFQATT and CDR2 SNEGSKA (reference sequence). Trimming at V came to 4 bases and at J to 5 bases, leaving 13 bases not matched to a gene.

The V call is TRBV15, the J call TRBJ1-2; D gene ambiguous. The CDR3 loop spans 13 amino acids. V lost 7 bases and J 8 bases, leaving 17 bases between the germline ends. Germline loops: CDR1 LNHNV, CDR2 YYDKDF (reference sequence). This CDR3 reads CATTPDYISGYTF. The DNA for the CDR3 is TGTGCCACCACCCCGGACTACATATCAGGCTACACCTTC.

The chain is built from TRBV25-1 and TRBJ2-7; no reliable D call. Trimming removed 7 bases from V and 1 base from J, with 11 bases in between. The CDR3 length is 13 residues. CDR1 and CDR2 (germline): MGHDK, SYGVNS. The CDR3 protein is CASTHRASYEQYF. The CDR3 region has the DNA TGTGCCAGCACCCACCGCGCATCCTACGAGCAGTACTTC.

The chain links TRBV19 to TRBJ2-2; tentatively, D is TRBD1 (6 bases). V dropped 8 bases and J dropped 1 base, with 14 bases sitting between them. The CDR3 runs 15 residues. Per the germline V gene, CDR1 is LNHDA and CDR2 is SQIVND (reference sequence). This chain's CDR3 is CASSNPGQNTGELFF. The CDR3 coding sequence is TGTGCCAGTTCAAATCCGGGACAGAACACCGGGGAGCTGTTTTTT.